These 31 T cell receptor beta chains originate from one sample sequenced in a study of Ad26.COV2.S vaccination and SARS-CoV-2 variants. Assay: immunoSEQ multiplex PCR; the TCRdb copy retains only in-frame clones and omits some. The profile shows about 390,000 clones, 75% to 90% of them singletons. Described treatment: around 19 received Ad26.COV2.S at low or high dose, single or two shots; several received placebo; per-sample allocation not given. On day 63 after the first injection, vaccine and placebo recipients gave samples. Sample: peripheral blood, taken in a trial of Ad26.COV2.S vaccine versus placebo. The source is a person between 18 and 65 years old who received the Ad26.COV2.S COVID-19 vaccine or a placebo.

CDR3 DNA: TGTGCCAGCAGTGAAGCAGGCAGGGGGGGATACTATGGCTACACCTTC. Amino acid sequence: CASSEAGRGGYYGYTF. The chain is built from TRBV2 and TRBJ1-2; the match to TRBD1 covers 7 bases. Germline V gene lookup returns CDR1 SNHLY and CDR2 FYNNEI. The CDR3 has 16 residues. Germline trimming cut 0 bases from V and 3 bases from J; bases unmatched to any gene: 7. The variable domain in full, completed from reference TRBV2 and TRBJ1-2, reads EPEVTQTPSHQVTQMGQEVILRCVPISNHLYFYWYRQILGQKVEFLVSFYNNEISEKSEIFDDQFSVERPDGSNFTLKIRSTKLEDSAMYFCASSEAGRGGYYGYTFGSGTRLTVV.

The DNA of the CDR3 is TGTGCCAGCAGCCTCACAGGGGGCTACGGTGAAAAACTGTTTTTT. Translation: CASSLTGGYGEKLFF. This rearrangement joins TRBV5-5 to TRBJ1-4; 9 nucleotides agree with TRBD1. The CDR3 loop spans 15 amino acids. With V trimmed by 4 bases and J by 7 bases, 8 bases remained unmatched. CDR1 and CDR2 (germline): SGHKS, YYEKEE (reference sequence).

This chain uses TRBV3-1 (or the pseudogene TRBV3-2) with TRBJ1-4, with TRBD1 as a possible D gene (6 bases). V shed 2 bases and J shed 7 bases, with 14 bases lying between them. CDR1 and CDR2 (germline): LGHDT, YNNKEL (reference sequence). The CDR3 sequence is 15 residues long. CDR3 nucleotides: TGTGCCAGCAGCCAATCAGGCAGGGGAAGTGAAAAACTGTTTTTT. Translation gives CASSQSGRGSEKLFF.

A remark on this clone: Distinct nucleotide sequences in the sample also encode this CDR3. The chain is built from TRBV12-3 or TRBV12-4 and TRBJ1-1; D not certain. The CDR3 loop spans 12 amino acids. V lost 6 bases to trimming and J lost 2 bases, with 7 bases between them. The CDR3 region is CASSLGNTEAFF. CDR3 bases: TGTGCCAGCAGCCTTGGTAACACTGAAGCTTTCTTT.

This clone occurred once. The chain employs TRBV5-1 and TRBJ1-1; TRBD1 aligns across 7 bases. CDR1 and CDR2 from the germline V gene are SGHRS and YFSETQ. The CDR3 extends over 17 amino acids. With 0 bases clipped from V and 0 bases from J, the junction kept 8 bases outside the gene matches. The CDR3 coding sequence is TGCGCCAGCAGCTTGGCGGGACAGCGCCTCATGAACACTGAAGCTTTCTTT. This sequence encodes CASSLAGQRLMNTEAFF.

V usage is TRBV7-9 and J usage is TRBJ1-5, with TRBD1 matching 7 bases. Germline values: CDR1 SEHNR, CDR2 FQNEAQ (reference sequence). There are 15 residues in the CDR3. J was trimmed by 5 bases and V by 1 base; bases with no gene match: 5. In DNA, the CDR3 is TGTGCCAGCAGCTTAGATCAGGGGGTCTATCAGCCCCAGCATTTT. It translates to CASSLDQGVYQPQHF. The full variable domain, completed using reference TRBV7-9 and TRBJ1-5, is DTGVSQNPRHKITKRGQNVTFRCDPISEHNRLYWYRQTLGQGPEFLTYFQNEAQLEKSRLLSDRFSAERPKGSFSTLEIQRTEQGDSAMYLCASSLDQGVYQPQHFGDGTRLSIL.

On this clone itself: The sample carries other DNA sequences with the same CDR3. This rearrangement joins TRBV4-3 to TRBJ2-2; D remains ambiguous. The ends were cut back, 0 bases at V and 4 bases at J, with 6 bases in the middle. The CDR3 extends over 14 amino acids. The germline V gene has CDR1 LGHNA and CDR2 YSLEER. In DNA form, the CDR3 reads TGCGCCAGCAGCCAAGACTCTGGCACCGGGGAGCTGTTTTTT. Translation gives CASSQDSGTGELFF.

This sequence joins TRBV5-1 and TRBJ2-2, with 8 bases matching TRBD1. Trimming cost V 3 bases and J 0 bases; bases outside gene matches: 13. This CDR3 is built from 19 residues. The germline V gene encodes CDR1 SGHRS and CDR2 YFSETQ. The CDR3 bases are TGCGCCAGCAGCTGGCGCGGGACAGGCCCCTCCACGAACACCGGGGAGCTGTTTTTT. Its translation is CASSWRGTGPSTNTGELFF.

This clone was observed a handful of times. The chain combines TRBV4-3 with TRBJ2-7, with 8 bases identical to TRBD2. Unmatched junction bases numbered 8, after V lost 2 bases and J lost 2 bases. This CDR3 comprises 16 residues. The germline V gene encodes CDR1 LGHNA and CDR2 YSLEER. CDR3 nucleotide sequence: TGCGCCAGCAGCCAAAGCCGCGGGGGGAGAGCCTACGAGCAGTACTTC. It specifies CASSQSRGGRAYEQYF.

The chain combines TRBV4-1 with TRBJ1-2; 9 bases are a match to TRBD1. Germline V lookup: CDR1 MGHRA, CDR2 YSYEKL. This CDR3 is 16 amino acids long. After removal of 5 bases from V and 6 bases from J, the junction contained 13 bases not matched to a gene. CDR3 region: CASSKGTTGGADGYTF. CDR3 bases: TGCGCCAGCAGCAAAGGGACCACAGGGGGCGCCGATGGCTACACCTTC.

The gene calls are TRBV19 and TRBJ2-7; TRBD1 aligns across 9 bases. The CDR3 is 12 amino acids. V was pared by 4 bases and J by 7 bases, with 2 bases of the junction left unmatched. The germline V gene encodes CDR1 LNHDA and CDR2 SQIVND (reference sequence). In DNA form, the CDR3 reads TGTGCCAGTAGTACGACAGGGGGTGAGCAGTACTTC. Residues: CASSTTGGEQYF.

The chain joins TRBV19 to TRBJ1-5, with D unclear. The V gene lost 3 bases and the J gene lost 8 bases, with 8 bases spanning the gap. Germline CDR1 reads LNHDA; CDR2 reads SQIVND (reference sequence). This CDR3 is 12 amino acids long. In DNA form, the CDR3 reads TGTGCCAGTAGTATTTTCGGGAAGCCCCAGCATTTT. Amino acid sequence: CASSIFGKPQHF.

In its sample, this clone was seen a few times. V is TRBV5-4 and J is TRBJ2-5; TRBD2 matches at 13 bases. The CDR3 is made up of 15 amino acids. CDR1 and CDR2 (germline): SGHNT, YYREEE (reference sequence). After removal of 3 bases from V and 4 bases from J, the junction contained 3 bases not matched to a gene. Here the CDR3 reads CASSSGLAGIETQYF. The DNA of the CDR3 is TGTGCCAGCAGCTCGGGACTAGCGGGGATAGAGACCCAGTACTTC.

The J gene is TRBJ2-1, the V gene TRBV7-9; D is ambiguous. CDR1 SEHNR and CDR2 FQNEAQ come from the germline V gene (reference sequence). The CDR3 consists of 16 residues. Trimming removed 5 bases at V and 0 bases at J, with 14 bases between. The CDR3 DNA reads TGTGCCAGCAGCCTCATCGACCGCAGCTCCTACAATGAGCAGTTCTTC. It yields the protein CASSLIDRSSYNEQFF. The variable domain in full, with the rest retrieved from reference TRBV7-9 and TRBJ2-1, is DTGVSQNPRHKITKRGQNVTFRCDPISEHNRLYWYRQTLGQGPEFLTYFQNEAQLEKSRLLSDRFSAERPKGSFSTLEIQRTEQGDSAMYLCASSLIDRSSYNEQFFGPGTRLTVL.

The CDR3 here is CASSHGQIYGYTF. DNA of the CDR3: TGTGCCAGCAGCCACGGGCAGATCTATGGCTACACCTTC. The gene calls are TRBV14 and TRBJ1-2, with D uncertain. In germline, CDR1 is SGHDN, CDR2 FVKESK. The CDR3 length is 13 residues. With 3 bases removed from V and 4 bases from J, the gap between germline ends came to 9 bases.

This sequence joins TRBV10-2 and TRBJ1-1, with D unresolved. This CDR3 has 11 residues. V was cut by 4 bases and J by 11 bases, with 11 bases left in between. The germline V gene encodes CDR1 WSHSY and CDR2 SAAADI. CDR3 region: CASSAQRRAFF. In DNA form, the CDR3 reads TGCGCCAGCAGTGCCCAGAGGCGGGCTTTCTTT.

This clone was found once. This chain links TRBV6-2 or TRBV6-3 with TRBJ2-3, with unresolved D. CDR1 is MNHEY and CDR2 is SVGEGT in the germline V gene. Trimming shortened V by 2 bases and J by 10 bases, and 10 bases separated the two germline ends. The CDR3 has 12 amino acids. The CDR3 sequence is CASSYAGSAQYF. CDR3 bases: TGTGCCAGCAGTTACGCCGGTTCCGCGCAGTATTTT.

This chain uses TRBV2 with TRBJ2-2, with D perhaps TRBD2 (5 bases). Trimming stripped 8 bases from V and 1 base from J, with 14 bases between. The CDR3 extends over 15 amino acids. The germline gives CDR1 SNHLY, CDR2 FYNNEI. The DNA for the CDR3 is TGTGCCAGCTCGGGGTCTAGCAGGAACACCGGGGAGCTGTTTTTT. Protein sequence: CASSGSSRNTGELFF.

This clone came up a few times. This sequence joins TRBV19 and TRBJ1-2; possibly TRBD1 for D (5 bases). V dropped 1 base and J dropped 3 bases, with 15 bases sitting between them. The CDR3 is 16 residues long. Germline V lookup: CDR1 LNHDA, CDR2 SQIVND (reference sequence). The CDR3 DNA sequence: TGTGCCAGTAGTATAGGGGAAATGGACACCCACTATGGCTACACCTTC. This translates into CASSIGEMDTHYGYTF.

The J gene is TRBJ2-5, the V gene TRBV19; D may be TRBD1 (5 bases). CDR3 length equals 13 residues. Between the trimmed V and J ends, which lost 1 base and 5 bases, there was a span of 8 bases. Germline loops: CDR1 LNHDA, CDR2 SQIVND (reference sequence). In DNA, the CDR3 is TGTGCCAGTAGTATAGGAAAGGGGGAGACCCAGTACTTC. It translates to CASSIGKGETQYF.

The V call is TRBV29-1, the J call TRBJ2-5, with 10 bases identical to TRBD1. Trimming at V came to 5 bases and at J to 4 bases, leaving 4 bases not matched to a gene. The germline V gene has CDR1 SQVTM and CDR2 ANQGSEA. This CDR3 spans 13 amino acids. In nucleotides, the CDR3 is TGCAGCGTTCACAGACAGGGGGCAGAGACCCAGTACTTC. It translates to CSVHRQGAETQYF.

In DNA, the CDR3 is TGCAGTGCTAGTCCGCAAGGACAAAGGGAAGCTTTCTTT. Protein product: CSASPQGQREAFF. This sequence joins TRBV20-1 and TRBJ1-1, with D maybe TRBD1 (5 bases). Germline-derived CDR1 and CDR2 are DFQATT and SNEGSKA (reference sequence). The V and J ends lost 3 bases and 8 bases respectively, with 16 bases between them. This CDR3 has 13 amino acids.

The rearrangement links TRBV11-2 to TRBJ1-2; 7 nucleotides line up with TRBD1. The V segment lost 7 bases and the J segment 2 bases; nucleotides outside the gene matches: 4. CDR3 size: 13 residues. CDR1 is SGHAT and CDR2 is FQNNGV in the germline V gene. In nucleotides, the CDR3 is TGTGCCAGCACCAGGACAGGCAACTATGGCTACACCTTC. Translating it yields CASTRTGNYGYTF.

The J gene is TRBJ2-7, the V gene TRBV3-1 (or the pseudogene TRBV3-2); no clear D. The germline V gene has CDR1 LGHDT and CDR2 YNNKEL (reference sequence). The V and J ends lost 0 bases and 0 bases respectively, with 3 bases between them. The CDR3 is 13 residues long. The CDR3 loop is CASSQDFSYEQYF. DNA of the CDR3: TGTGCCAGCAGCCAAGACTTCTCCTACGAGCAGTACTTC.

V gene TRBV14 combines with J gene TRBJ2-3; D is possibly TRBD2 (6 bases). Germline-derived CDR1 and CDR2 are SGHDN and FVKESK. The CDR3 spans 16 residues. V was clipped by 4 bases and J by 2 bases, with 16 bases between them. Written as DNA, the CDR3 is TGTGCCAGCAGCCCATTGCGGGGACTGAACACAGATACGCAGTATTTT. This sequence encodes CASSPLRGLNTDTQYF.

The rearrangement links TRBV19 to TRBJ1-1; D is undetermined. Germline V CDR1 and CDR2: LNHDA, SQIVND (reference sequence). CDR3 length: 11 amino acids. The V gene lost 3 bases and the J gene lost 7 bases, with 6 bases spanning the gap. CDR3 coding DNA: TGTGCCAGTAGTATCTATGATGAAGCTTTCTTT. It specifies CASSIYDEAFF. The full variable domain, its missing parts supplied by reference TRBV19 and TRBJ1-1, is DGGITQSPKYLFRKEGQNVTLSCEQNLNHDAMYWYRQDPGQGLRLIYYSQIVNDFQKGDIAEGYSVSREKKESFPLTVTSAQKNPTAFYLCASSIYDEAFFGQGTRLTVV.

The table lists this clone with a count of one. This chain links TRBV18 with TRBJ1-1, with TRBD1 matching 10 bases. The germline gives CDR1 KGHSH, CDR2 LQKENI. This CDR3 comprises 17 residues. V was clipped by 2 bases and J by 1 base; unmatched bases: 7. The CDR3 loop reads CASSPSGQGLGNTEAFF. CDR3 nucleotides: TGTGCCAGCTCACCATCGGGACAGGGGCTTGGGAACACTGAAGCTTTCTTT. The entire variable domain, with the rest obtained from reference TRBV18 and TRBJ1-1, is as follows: NAGVMQNPRHLVRRRGQEARLRCSPMKGHSHVYWYRQLPEEGLKFMVYLQKENIIDESGMPKERFSAEFPKEGPSILRIQQVVRGDSAAYFCASSPSGQGLGNTEAFFGQGTRLTVV.

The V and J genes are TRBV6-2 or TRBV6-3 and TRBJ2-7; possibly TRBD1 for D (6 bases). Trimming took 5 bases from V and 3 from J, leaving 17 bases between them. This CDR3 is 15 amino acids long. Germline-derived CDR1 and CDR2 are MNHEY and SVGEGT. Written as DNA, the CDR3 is TGTGCCAGCAGTACCGGGACATCAGGAGGCTACGAGCAGTACTTC. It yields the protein CASSTGTSGGYEQYF.

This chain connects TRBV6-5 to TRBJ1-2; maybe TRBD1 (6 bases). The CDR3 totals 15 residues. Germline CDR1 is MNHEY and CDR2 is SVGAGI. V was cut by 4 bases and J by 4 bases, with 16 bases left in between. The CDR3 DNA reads TGTGCCAGCAGTTGGTCGACAGGCAGATCCTATGGCTACACCTTC. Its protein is CASSWSTGRSYGYTF.

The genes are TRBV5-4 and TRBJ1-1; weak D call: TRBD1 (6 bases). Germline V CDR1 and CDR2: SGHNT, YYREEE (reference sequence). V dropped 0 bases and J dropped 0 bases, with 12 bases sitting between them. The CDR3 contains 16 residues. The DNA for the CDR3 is TGTGCCAGCAGCTTGGACAGGGCGACGATGAACACTGAAGCTTTCTTT. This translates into CASSLDRATMNTEAFF.

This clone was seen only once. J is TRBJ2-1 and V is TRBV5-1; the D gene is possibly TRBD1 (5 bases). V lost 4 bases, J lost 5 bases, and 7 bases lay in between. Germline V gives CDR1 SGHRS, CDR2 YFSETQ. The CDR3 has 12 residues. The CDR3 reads CASSTGNNEQFF. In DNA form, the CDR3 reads TGCGCCAGCAGCACAGGAAACAATGAGCAGTTCTTC.